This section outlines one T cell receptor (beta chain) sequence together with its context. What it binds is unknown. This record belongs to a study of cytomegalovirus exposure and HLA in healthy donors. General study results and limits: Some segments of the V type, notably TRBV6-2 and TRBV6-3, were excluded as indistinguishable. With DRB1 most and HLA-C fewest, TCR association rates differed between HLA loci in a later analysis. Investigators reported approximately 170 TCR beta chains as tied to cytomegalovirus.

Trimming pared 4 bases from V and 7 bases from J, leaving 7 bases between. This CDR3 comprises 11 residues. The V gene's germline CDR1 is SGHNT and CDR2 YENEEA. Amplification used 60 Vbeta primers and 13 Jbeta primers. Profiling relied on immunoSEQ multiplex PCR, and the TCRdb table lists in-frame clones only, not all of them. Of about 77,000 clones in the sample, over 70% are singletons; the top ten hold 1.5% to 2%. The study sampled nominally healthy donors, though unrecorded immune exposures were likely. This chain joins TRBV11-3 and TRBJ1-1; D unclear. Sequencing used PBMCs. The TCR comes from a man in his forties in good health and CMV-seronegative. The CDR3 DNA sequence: TGTGCCAGCAGCTCTACGGGTGAAGCTTTCTTT. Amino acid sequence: CASSSTGEAFF.